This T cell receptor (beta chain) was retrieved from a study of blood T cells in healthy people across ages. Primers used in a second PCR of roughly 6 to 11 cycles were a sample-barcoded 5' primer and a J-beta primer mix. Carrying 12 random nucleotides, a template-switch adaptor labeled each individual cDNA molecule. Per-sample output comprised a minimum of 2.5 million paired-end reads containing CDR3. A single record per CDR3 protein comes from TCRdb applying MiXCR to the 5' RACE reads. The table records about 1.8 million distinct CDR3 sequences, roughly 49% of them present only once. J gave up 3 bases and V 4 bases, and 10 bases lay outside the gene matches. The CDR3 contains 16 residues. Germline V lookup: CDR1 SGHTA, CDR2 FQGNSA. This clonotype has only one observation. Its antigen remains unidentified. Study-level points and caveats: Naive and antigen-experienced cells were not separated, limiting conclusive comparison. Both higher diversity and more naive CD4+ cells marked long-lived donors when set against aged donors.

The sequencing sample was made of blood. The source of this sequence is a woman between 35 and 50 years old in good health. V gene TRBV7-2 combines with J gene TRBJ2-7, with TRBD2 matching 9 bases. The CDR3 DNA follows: TGTGCCAGCAGCTCACTAGGGCGGACTAGCGACTACGAGCAGTACTTC. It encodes CASSSLGRTSDYEQYF. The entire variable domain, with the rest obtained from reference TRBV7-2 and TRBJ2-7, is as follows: GAGVSQSPSNKVTEKGKDVELRCDPISGHTALYWYRQSLGQGLEFLIYFQGNSAPDKSGLPSDRFSAERTGGSVSTLTIQRTQQEDSAVYLCASSSLGRTSDYEQYFGPGTRLTVT.